The source of this TCR beta chain is a study of blood T cell repertoires in COVID-19. Study information: Researchers got acute and convalescent COVID-19 samples from the United States, Italy and Spain. T cells, B-cell-depleted T cells, or PBMCs provided the cDNA or gDNA that served as material.

Original processing notes: For nucleated cells, counts were estimated from reference gene primer amplification. The repertoire was sequenced with immunoSEQ multiplex PCR; TCRdb's copy has only in-frame clones and lacks some. V, J and clone size reflect that table, while D and trimming were determined from the DNA. The sample carries approximately 50,000 clones, about 83% recorded once. Germline values: CDR1 SGHRS, CDR2 YFSETQ. CDR3 length equals 16 residues. Trimming removed 0 bases at V and 6 bases at J, with 15 bases between. Sequencing used peripheral blood. The sequence was obtained from a human donor in a cohort sampled during active COVID-19. This chain joins TRBV5-1 and TRBJ2-2; D is possibly TRBD2 (6 bases). This CDR3 is CASSLEGRSGAGELFF. Here the CDR3 DNA reads TGCGCCAGCAGCTTGGAAGGCCGGTCGGGGGCCGGGGAGCTGTTTTTT.